Listed here are 9 T cell receptor beta chains from one sample, sequenced in a study of CD8+CD57+ T cells in acquired aplastic anemia (dated by TCRdb to the late 2010s). The patients picked for sequencing were ones in whom flow cytometry had shown an expansion of CD8+CD57+ cells. Sequenced on an Illumina HiSeq 2000. Profiling of TCR beta VDJ combinations and CDR3 sequences used genomic DNA as the template. TCRdb redid the processing of the public reads, applying fastp at Q25 and MiXCR, and retained in-frame beta chains. Each entry is one CDR3 protein sequence, shown with its most common DNA and genes. The sample yields roughly 200,000 distinct CDR3 sequences; more than 60% were counted once. Together, the top ten hold approximately 42% of the sample. Sequencing was done on a sample of sorted CD4+, CD8+, or CD8+CD57+ T cells (not recorded which) from PBMCs. The receptors were gathered from a human donor with aplastic anemia.

In this sample, this clonotype turned up once. This chain uses TRBV19 with TRBJ2-1; 8 nucleotides agree with TRBD1. Germline trimming cut 0 bases from V and 15 bases from J; bases unmatched to any gene: 7. This CDR3 region has 13 residues. Germline CDR1 reads LNHDA; CDR2 reads SQIVND (reference sequence). CDR3 region: CASSIDPGQVPFF. CDR3 DNA: TGTGCCAGTAGTATAGATCCGGGACAGGTCCCGTTCTTC. Full variable domain (rest looked up from reference TRBV19 and TRBJ2-1): DGGITQSPKYLFRKEGQNVTLSCEQNLNHDAMYWYRQDPGQGLRLIYYSQIVNDFQKGDIAEGYSVSREKKESFPLTVTSAQKNPTAFYLCASSIDPGQVPFFGPGTRLTVL.

This chain links TRBV29-1 with TRBJ2-5; D is ambiguous. The DNA end is more similar to TRBJ2-7, so the J call may be wrong. This CDR3 spans 12 amino acids. The germline gives CDR1 SQVTM, CDR2 ANQGSEA. The CDR3 loop reads CSVGSVLHEQYF. CDR3 sequence (DNA): TGCAGCGTTGGGTCCGTCCTCCACGAGCAGTACTTC.

The chain is built from TRBV7-2 and TRBJ1-2; no definite D call. Germline CDR1 and CDR2: SGHTA and FQGNSA. V lost 3 bases and J 7 bases, leaving 18 bases between the germline ends. The CDR3 has 15 residues. The CDR3 DNA reads as TGTGCCAGCAGCTTGATGGAGACCAACCCTGGTGGCTACACCTTC. Amino acids: CASSLMETNPGGYTF.

This clonotype has just one count. CDR3 DNA sequence: TGTGCCAGCAGTTACGGGGTGGGTACTGAAGCTTTCTTT. It translates to CASSYGVGTEAFF. The rearrangement joins TRBV3-1 to TRBJ1-1, with no clear D. The germline V gene encodes CDR1 LGHDT and CDR2 YNNKEL (reference sequence). The CDR3 totals 13 residues. Trimming removed 6 bases from V and 5 bases from J, with 13 bases in between.

The DNA of the CDR3 is TGTGCCAGTAGTATGGGGCTAGGCGAGCAGTACTTC. Translated: CASSMGLGEQYF. The chain has TRBV19 and TRBJ2-7, with D possibly TRBD1 on 5 matching bases. The CDR3 runs 12 residues. Germline CDR1 is LNHDA and CDR2 is SQIVND (reference sequence). Between the trimmed V and J ends, which lost 3 bases and 6 bases, there was a span of 9 bases.

The chain uses TRBV12-3 or TRBV12-4 and TRBJ1-1; TRBD1 might be the D (5 bases). The length of the CDR3 is 13 residues. Deletions cut 2 bases from V and 8 bases from J, with 12 bases between. The CDR3 nucleotides are TGTGCCAGCAGTTTAAGCAGGGTTTCGGAAGCTTTCTTT. This encodes CASSLSRVSEAFF.

V gene TRBV7-9 combines with J gene TRBJ2-2; D is unresolved. The germline gives CDR1 SEHNR, CDR2 FQNEAQ (reference sequence). The CDR3 loop spans 14 amino acids. Trimming cost V 5 bases and J 4 bases, with 11 bases left between them. Here the CDR3 reads CASSPFDITGELFF. The CDR3 coding sequence is TGTGCCAGCAGCCCTTTCGACATCACCGGGGAGCTGTTTTTT.

The rearrangement uses TRBV20-1 and TRBJ2-5; D may be TRBD1 (8 bases). Germline CDR1 and CDR2: DFQATT and SNEGSKA (reference sequence). This CDR3 region has 13 residues. V was pared by 6 bases and J by 6 bases, with 17 bases between. The CDR3 sequence: CSANNRGGKTQYF. The CDR3 bases are TGCAGTGCAAATAACAGGGGGGGAAAGACCCAGTACTTC.

The chain has TRBV19 and TRBJ1-2, with 7 positions matching TRBD1. This CDR3 has 13 amino acids. Germline-derived CDR1 and CDR2 are LNHDA and SQIVND (reference sequence). V gave up 5 bases and J gave up 5 bases; unmatched junction bases: 5. CDR3 nucleotide sequence: TGTGCCAGTAGTGTCGGGACAGTATATGGCTACACCTTC. It yields the protein CASSVGTVYGYTF.